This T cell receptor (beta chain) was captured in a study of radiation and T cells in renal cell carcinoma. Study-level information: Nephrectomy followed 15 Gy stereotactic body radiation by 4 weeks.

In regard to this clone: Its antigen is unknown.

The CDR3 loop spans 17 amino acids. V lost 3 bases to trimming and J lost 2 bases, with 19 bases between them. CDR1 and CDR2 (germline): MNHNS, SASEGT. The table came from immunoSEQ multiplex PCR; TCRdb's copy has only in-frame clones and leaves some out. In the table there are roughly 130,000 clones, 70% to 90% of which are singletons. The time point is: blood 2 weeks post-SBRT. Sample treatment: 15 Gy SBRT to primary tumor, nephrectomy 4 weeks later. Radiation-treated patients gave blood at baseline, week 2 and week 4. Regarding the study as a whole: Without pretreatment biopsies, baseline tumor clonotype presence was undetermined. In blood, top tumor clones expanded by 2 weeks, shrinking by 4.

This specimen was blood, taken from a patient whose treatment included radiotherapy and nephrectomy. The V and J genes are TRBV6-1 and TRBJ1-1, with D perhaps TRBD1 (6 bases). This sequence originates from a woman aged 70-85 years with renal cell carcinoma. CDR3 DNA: TGTGCCAGCAGTGAGTGGGGGGGCAAGGCGACTAACACTGAAGCTTTCTTT. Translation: CASSEWGGKATNTEAFF.